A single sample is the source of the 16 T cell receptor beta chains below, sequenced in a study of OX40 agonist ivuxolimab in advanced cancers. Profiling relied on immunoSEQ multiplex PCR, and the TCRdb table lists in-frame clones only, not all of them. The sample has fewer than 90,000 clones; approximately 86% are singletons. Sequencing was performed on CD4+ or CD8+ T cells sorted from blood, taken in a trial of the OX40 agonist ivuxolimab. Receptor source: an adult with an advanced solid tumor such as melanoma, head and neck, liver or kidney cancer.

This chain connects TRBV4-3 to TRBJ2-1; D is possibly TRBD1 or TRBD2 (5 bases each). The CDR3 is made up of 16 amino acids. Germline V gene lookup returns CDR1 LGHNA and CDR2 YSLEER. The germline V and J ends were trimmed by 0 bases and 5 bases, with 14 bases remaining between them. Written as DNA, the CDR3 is TGCGCCAGCAGCCAAGAAGCGGCAGGGCTTAACAATGAGCAGTTCTTC. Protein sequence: CASSQEAAGLNNEQFF.

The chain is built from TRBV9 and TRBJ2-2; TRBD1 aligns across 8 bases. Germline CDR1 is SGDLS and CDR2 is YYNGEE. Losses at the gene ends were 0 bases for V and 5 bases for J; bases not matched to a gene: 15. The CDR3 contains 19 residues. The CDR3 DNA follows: TGTGCCAGCAGCGTAGCTACCGTGTCGGGAACAGGGGGGACCGGGGAGCTGTTTTTT. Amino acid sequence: CASSVATVSGTGGTGELFF.

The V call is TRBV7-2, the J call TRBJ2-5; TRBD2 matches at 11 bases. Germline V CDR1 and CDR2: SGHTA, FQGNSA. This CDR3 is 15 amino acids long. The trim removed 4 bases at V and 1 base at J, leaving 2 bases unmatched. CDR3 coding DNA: TGTGCCAGCAGCTCTGGACTAGCGGGCCAAGAGACCCAGTACTTC. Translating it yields CASSSGLAGQETQYF.

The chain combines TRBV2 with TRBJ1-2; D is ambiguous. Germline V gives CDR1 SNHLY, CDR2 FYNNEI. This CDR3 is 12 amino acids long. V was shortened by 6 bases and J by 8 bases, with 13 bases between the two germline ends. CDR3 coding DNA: TGTGCCAGCAGGGGGTGGGAGGACGGCTACACCTTC. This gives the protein CASRGWEDGYTF.

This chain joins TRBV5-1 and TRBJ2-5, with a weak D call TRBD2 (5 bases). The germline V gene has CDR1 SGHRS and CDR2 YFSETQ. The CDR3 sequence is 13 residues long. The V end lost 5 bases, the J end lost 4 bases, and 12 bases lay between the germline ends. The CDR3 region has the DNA TGCGCCAGCAGTCGTGAGGGCGGAGAGACCCAGTACTTC. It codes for CASSREGGETQYF.

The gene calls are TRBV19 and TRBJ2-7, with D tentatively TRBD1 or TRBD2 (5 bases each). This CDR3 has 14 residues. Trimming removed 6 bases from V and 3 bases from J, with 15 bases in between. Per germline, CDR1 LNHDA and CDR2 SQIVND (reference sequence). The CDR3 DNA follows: TGTGCCAGTAGGGGGGTGTTTGCGGGCTACGAGCAGTACTTC. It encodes CASRGVFAGYEQYF.

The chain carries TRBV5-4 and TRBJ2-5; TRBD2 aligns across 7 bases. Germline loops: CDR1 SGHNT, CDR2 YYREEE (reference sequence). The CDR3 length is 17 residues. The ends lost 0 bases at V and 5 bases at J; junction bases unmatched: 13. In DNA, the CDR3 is TGTGCCAGCAGCTTGGCCGGGAGGAAACCCTTGAGCGAGACCCAGTACTTC. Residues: CASSLAGRKPLSETQYF.

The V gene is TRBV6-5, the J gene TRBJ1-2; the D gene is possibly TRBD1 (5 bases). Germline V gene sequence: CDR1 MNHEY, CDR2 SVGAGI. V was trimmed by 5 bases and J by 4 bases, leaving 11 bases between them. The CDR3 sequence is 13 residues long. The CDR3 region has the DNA TGTGCCAGCAGTCGGGACGGGTCCTATGGCTACACCTTC. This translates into CASSRDGSYGYTF.

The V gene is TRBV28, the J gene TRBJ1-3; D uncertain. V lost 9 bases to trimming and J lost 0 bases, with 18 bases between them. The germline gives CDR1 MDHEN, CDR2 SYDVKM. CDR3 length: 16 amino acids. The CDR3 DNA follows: TGTGCCAGTATGACGGGCCAGCCTCTCTCTGGAAACACCATATATTTT. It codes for CASMTGQPLSGNTIYF.

CDR3 bases: TGTGCCAGCAGTACCGGGGGGCCCACCGGGGAGCTGTTTTTT. Translation: CASSTGGPTGELFF. The chain employs TRBV7-6 and TRBJ2-2, with D maybe TRBD2 (7 bases). Per germline, CDR1 SGHVS and CDR2 FNYEAQ. The CDR3 runs to 14 residues. Trimming shortened V by 6 bases and J by 4 bases, and 12 bases separated the two germline ends.

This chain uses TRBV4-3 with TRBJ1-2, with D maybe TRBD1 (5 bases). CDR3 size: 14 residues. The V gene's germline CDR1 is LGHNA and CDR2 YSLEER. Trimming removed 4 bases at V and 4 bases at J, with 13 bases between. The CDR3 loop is CASSRSGGTYGYTF. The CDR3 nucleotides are TGCGCCAGCAGCCGGTCAGGAGGGACCTATGGCTACACCTTC.

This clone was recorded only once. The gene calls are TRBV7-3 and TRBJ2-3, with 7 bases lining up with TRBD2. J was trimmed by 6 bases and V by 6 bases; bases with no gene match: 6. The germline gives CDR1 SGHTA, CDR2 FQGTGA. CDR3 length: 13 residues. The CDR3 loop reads CASSTSAWDTQYF. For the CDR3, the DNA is TGTGCCAGCAGTACTAGCGCCTGGGATACGCAGTATTTT.

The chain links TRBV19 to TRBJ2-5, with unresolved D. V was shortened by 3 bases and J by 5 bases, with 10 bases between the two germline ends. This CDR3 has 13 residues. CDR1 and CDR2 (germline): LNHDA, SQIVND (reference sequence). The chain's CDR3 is CASSMVVSETQYF. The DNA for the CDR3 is TGTGCCAGTAGTATGGTCGTCTCGGAGACCCAGTACTTC.

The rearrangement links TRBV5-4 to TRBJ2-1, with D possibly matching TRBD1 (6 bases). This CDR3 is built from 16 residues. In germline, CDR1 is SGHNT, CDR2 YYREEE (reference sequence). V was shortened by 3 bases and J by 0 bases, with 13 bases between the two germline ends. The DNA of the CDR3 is TGTGCCAGCAGCTCCGGACAGTCTTTCTCCTACAATGAGCAGTTCTTC. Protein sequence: CASSSGQSFSYNEQFF.

The CDR3 bases are TGTGCCAGCAGTGTAATAAAGCCTGGAATATCCGATGGCTACACCTTC. Translated: CASSVIKPGISDGYTF. The J gene is TRBJ1-2, the V gene TRBV27; no clear D gene. Germline CDR1 is MNHEY and CDR2 is SMNVEV (reference sequence). The V end lost 5 bases, the J end lost 6 bases, and 22 bases lay between the germline ends. The CDR3 sequence is 16 residues long.

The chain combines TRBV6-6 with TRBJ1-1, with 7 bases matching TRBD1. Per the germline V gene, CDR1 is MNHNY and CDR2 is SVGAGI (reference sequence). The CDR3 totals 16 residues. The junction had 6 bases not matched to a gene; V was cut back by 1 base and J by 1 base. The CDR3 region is CASSYLRGQQNTEAFF. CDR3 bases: TGTGCCAGCAGTTACTTGCGGGGACAGCAGAACACTGAAGCTTTCTTT.